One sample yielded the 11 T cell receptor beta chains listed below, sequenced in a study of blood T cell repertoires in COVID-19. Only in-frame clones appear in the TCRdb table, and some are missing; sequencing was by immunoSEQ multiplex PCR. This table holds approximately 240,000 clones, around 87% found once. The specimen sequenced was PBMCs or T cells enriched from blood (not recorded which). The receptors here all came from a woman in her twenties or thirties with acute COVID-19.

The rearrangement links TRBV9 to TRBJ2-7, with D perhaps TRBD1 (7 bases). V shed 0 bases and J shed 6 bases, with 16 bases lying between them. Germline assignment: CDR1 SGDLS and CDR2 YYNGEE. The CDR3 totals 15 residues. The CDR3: CASSVGAQGGGEQYF. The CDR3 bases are TGTGCCAGCAGCGTAGGAGCCCAGGGGGGTGGCGAGCAGTACTTC.

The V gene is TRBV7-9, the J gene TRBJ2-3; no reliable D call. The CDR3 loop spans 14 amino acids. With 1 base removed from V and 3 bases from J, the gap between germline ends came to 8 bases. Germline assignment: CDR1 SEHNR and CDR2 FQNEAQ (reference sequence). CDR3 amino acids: CASSLVDSTDTQYF. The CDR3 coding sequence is TGTGCCAGCAGCTTAGTAGACTCGACAGATACGCAGTATTTT.

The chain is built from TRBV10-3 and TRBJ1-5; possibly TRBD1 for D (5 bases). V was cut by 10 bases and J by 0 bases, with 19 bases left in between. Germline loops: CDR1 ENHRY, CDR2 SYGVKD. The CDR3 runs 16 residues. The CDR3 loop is CATHRGGANSNQPQHF. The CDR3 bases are TGTGCCACCCACCGGGGGGGTGCAAATAGCAATCAGCCCCAGCATTTT.

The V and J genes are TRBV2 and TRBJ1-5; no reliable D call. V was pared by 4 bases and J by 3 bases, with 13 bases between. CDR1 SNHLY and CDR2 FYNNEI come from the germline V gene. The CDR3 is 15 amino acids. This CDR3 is CASSVSDGYNQPQHF. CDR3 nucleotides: TGTGCCAGCAGTGTAAGCGACGGCTACAATCAGCCCCAGCATTTT.

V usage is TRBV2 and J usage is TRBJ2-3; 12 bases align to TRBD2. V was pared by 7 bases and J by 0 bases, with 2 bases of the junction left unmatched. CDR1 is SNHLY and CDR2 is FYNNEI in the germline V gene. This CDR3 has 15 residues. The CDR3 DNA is TGTGCCAGCACTAGCGGGGGGGCGAGCACAGATACGCAGTATTTT. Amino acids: CASTSGGASTDTQYF.

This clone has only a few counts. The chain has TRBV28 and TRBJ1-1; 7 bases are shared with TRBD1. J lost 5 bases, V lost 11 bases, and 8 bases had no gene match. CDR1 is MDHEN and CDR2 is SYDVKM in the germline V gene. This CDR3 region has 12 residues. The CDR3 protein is CACQGGRTEAFF. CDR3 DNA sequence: TGTGCCTGCCAGGGGGGAAGGACTGAAGCTTTCTTT.

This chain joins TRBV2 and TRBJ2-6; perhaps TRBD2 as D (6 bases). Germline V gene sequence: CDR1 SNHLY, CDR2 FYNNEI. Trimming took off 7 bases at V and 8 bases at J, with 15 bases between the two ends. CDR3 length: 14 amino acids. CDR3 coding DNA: TGTGCCAGCATTGGGACTGCACCGTCCAACGTCCTGACTTTC. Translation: CASIGTAPSNVLTF.

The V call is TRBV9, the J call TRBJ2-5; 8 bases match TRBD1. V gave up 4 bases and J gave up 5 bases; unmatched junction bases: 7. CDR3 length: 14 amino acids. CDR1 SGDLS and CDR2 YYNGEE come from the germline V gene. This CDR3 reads CASSPGGARETQYF. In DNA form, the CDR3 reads TGTGCCAGCAGCCCAGGGGGCGCGAGGGAGACCCAGTACTTC.

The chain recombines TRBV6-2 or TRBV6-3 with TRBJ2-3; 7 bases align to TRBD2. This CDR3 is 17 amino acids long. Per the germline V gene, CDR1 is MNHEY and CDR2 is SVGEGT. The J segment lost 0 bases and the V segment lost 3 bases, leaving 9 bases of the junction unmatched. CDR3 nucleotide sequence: TGTGCCAGCAGTTATCCGTCAGCGGGACTTAGCACAGATACGCAGTATTTT. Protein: CASSYPSAGLSTDTQYF.

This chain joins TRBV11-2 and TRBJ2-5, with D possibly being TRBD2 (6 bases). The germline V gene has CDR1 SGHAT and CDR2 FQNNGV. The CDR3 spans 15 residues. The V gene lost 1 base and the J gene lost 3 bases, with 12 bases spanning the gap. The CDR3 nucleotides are TGTGCCAGCAGCTTAGGTCCAGGACTAAAAGAGACCCAGTACTTC. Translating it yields CASSLGPGLKETQYF.

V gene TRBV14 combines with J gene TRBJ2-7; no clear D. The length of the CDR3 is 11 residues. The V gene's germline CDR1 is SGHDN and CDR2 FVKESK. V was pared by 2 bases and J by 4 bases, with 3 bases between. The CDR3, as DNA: TGTGCCAGCAGCCAATTATACGAGCAGTACTTC. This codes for CASSQLYEQYF.